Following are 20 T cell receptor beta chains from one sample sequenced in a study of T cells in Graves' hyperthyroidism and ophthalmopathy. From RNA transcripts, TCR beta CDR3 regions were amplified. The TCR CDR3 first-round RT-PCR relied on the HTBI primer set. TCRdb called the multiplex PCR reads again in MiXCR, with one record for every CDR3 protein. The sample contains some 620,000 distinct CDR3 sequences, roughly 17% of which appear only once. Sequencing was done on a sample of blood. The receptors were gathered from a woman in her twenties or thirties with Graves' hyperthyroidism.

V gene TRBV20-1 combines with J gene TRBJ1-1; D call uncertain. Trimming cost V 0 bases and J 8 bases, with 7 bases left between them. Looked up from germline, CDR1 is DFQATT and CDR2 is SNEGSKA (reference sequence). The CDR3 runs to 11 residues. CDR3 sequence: CSARDFVEAFF. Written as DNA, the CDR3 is TGCAGTGCTAGAGATTTTGTAGAAGCTTTCTTT.

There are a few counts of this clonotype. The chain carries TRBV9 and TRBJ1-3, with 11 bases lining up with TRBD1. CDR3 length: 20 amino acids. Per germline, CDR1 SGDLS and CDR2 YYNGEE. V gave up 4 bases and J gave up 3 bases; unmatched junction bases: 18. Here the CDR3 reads CASSFYRGEDRGPLGNTIYF. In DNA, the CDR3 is TGTGCCAGCAGCTTCTACAGAGGGGAGGACAGGGGGCCTCTTGGAAACACCATATATTTT.

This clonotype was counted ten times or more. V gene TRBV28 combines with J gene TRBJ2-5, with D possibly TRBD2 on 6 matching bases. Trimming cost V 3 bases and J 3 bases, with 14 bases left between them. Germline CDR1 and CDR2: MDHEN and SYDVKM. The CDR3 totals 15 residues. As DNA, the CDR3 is TGTGCCAGCAGTTTGCGGGAACAAGGGGAAGAGACCCAGTACTTC. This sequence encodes CASSLREQGEETQYF.

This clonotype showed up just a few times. CDR3 loop: CASSGPGGGGYGYTF. The CDR3 DNA reads as TGTGCCAGCAGCGGCCCCGGCGGGGGGGGCTATGGCTACACCTTC. V gene TRBV9 combines with J gene TRBJ1-2; D might be TRBD1 (5 bases). Per germline, CDR1 SGDLS and CDR2 YYNGEE. V gave up 3 bases and J gave up 4 bases, with 16 bases separating them. The CDR3 runs 15 residues.

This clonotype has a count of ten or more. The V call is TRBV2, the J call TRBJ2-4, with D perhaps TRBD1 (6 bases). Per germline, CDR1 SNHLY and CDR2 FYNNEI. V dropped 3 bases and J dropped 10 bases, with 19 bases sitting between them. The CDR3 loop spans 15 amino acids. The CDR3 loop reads CASSEVTGHTRIQYF. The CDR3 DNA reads TGTGCCAGCAGTGAGGTTACAGGGCATACTCGGATTCAGTACTTC.

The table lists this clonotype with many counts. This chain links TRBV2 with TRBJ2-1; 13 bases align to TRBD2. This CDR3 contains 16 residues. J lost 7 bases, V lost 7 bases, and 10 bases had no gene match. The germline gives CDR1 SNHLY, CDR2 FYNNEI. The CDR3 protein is CASTSGLAGNRNEQFF. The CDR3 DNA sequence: TGTGCCAGCACCTCGGGACTAGCGGGAAATAGGAATGAGCAGTTCTTC. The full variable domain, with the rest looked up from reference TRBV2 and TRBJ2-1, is EPEVTQTPSHQVTQMGQEVILRCVPISNHLYFYWYRQILGQKVEFLVSFYNNEISEKSEIFDDQFSVERPDGSNFTLKIRSTKLEDSAMYFCASTSGLAGNRNEQFFGPGTRLTVL.

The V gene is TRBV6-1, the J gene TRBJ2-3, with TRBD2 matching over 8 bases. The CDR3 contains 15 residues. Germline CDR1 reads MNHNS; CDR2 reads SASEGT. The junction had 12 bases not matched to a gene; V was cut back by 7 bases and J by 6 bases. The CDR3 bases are TGTGCCAGCATCTGGGCTAGCGGGCTTCGGGATACGCAGTATTTT. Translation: CASIWASGLRDTQYF.

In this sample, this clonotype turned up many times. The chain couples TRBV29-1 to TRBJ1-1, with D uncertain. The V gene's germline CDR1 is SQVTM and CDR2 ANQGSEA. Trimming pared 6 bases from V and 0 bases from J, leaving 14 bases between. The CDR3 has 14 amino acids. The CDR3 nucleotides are TGCAGCGTCCCCGGACCAAGGGTGAACACTGAAGCTTTCTTT. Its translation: CSVPGPRVNTEAFF. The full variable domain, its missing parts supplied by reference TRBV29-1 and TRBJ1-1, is SAVISQKPSRDICQRGTSLTIQCQVDSQVTMMFWYRQQPGQSLTLIATANQGSEATYESGFVIDKFPISRPNLTFSTLTVSNMSPEDSSIYLCSVPGPRVNTEAFFGQGTRLTVV.

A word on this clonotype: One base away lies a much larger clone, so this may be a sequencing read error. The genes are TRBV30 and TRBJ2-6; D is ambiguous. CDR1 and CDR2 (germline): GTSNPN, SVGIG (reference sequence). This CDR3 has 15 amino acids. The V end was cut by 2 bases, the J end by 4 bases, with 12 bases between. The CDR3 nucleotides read TGTGCCTGGAGTCACACCGGGTCCGGGGCCAACGTCCTGACTTTC. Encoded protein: CAWSHTGSGANVLTF.

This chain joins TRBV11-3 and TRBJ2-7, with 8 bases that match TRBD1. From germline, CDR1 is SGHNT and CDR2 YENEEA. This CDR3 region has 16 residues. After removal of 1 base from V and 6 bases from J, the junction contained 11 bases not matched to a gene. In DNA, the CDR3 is TGTGCCAGCAGCTTAGCACAGGGGGGCAAGGACGTCGAGCAGTACTTC. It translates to CASSLAQGGKDVEQYF.

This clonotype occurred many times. This chain's CDR3 is CASSLYGRGTDTQYF. In DNA form, the CDR3 reads TGCGCCAGCAGCTTGTACGGCAGGGGGACAGATACGCAGTATTTT. The chain recombines TRBV5-1 with TRBJ2-3; 7 bases are a match to TRBD1. The V gene's germline CDR1 is SGHRS and CDR2 YFSETQ. The CDR3 spans 15 residues. J was trimmed by 3 bases and V by 1 base; bases with no gene match: 5.

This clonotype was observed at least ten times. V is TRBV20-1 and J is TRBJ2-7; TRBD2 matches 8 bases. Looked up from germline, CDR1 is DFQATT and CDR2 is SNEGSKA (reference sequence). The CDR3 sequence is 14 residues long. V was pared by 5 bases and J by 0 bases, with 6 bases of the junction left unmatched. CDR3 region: CSAPRLASSYEQYF. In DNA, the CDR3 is TGCAGTGCTCCGCGACTAGCGAGCTCCTACGAGCAGTACTTC.

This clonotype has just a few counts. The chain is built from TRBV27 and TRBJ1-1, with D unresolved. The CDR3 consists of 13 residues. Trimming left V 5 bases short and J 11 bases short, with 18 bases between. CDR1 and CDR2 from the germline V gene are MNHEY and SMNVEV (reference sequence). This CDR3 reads CASSPLTVVKAFF. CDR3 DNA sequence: TGTGCCAGCAGTCCGTTGACTGTTGTAAAGGCTTTCTTT.

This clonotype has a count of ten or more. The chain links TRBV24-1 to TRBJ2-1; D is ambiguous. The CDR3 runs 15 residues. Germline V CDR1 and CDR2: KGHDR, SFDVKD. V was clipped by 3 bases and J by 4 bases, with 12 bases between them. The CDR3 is CATSDKTKLYNEQFF. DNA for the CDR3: TGTGCCACCAGTGATAAAACGAAGCTTTACAATGAGCAGTTCTTC.

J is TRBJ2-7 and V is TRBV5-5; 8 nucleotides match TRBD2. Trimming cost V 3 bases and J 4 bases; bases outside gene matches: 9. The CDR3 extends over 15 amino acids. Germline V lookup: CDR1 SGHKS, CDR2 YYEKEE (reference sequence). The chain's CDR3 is CASSSSPGLVYEQYF. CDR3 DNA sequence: TGTGCCAGCAGCTCGAGCCCGGGACTAGTGTACGAGCAGTACTTC. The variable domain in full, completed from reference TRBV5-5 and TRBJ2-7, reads DAGVTQSPTHLIKTRGQQVTLRCSPISGHKSVSWYQQVLGQGPQFIFQYYEKEERGRGNFPDRFSARQFPNYSSELNVNALLLGDSALYLCASSSSPGLVYEQYFGPGTRLTVT.

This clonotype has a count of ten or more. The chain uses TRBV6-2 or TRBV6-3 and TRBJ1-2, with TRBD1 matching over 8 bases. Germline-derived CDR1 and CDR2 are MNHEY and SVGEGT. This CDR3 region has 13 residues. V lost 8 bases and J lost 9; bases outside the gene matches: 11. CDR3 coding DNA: TGTGCCAGCGGCCAGGACAGGGTGGAACGCTACACCTTC. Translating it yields CASGQDRVERYTF.

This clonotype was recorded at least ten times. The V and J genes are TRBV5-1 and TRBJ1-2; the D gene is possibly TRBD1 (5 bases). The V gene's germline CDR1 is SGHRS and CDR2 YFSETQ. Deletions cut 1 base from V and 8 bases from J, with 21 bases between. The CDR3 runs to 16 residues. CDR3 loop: CASSLLSGDPLRGYTF. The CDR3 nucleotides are TGCGCCAGCAGCTTGTTATCGGGGGACCCCTTACGGGGCTACACCTTC.

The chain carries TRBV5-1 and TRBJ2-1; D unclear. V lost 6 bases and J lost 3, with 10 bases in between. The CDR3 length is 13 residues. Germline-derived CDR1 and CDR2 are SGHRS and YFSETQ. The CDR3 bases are TGCGCCAGCACCAAGCCGGACTACAATGAGCAGTTCTTC. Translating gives CASTKPDYNEQFF.

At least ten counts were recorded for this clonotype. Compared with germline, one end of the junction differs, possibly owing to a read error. The CDR3 DNA reads as TGTGCCAGCGGTGGGAACAGGGCCACAGGTACGCAGTATTTT. This codes for CASGGNRATGTQYF. This rearrangement joins TRBV11-2 to TRBJ2-3; D might be TRBD1 (6 bases). Germline V gene sequence: CDR1 SGHAT, CDR2 FQNNGV. The CDR3 covers 14 residues.

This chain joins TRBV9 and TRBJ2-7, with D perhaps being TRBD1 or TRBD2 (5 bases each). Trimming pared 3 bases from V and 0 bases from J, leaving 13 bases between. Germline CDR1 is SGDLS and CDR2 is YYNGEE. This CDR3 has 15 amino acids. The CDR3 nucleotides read TGTGCCAGCAGCGGAGGGGTGGCGGTCTCCTACGAGCAGTACTTC. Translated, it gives CASSGGVAVSYEQYF.